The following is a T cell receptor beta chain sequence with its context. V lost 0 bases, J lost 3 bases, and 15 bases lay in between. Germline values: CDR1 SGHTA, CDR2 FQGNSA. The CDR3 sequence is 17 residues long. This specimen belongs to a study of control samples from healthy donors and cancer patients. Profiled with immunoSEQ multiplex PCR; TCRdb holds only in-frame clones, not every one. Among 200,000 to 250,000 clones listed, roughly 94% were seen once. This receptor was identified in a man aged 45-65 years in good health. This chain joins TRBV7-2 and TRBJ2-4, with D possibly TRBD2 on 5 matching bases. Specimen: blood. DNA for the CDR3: TGTGCCAGCAGCTTAGCCGGGGATGGGGTGAGCAAAAACATTCAGTACTTC. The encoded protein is CASSLAGDGVSKNIQYF.